This T cell receptor beta chain was captured in a study of blood T cell repertoires in COVID-19. Per the original data handling: Nucleated cell counts were estimated from reference gene primer amplification. Profiling relied on immunoSEQ multiplex PCR, and the TCRdb table lists in-frame clones only, not all of them. The V and J calls and the clone size are those of that table, but D and trimming were determined from the DNA. This table holds a few hundred thousand clones, about 85% found once. The germline CDR1 and CDR2 sequences are MNHEY and SVGEGT. CDR3 length: 14 residues. With 2 bases clipped from V and 9 bases from J, the junction kept 9 bases outside the gene matches. This clone was observed a single time.

This TCR was sampled from a man younger than 30 with active or convalescent COVID-19. Sequencing was performed on peripheral blood. The J gene is TRBJ2-7, the V gene TRBV6-2 or TRBV6-3; 8 bases map to TRBD1. CDR3 region: CASSYTRTGTVQYF. DNA for the CDR3: TGTGCCAGCAGTTACACTAGGACAGGGACCGTGCAGTACTTC.